This entry describes one TCR beta chain. Its antigen remains unidentified. Base qualities are not provided; no much larger clone lies one nucleotide away. These data are taken from a study of patients and donors after allogeneic stem cell transplantation (dated by TCRdb to 2019 to 2021). The library was produced with RT-PCR. These reads were obtained on a NextSeq 550. TCRdb reworked the public reads: Q25 trimming with fastp, MiXCR clone assembly, productive beta chains retained. CDR3 protein duplicates are merged, each entry listing the most common genes and DNA. This sample gives about 200,000 distinct CDR3 sequences in total; less than 50% of them show up just once. 9.5% to 13% of the sample is held by the ten biggest clonotypes. The CDR3 has 19 amino acids, counting the end cysteine and phenylalanine. Solely the CDR3 DNA is kept, with 57 bases framed from the first base. The germline V gene provides CDR1 LGHNA and CDR2 YNFKEQ. The junction shows trimming of 0 bases on V and 3 bases on J, plus 21 bases between the germline ends.

This TCR was sampled from a human donor who was either an allogeneic HSCT recipient or a stem cell or donor lymphocyte infusion donor (not recorded which). It is not recorded whose cells these are; they may come from a transplant donor. The chain is assembled from TRBV4-2 and TRBJ1-5; D gene: possibly TRBD1, on 6 matching bases. The sequenced material came from blood, either unsorted or a sorted T cell fraction (not recorded which). The CDR3 region reads CASSQDRSKGQSLNQPQHF. The nucleotides read TGTGCCAGCAGCCAAGATCGGAGTAAAGGACAGAGCCTCAATCAGCCCCAGCATTTT.